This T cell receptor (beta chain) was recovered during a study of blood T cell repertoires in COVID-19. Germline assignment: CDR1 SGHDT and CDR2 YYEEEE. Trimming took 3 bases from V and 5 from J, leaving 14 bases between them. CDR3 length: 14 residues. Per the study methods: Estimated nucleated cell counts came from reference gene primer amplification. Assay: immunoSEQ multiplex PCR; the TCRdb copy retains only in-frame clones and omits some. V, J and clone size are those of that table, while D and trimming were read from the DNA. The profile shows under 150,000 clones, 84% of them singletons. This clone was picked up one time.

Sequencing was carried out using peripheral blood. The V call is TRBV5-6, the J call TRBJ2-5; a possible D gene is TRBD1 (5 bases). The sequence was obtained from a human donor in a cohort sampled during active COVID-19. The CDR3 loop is CASSSAQGAETQYF. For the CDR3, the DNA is TGTGCCAGCAGCTCCGCCCAGGGCGCGGAGACCCAGTACTTC.